The clone carrying this T cell receptor (beta chain) was counted a few times. Using RNA transcripts as the source, TCR beta CDR3 regions were amplified. When the TCR CDR3 underwent first-round RT-PCR, the HTBI primer set was used. TCRdb reanalysed the multiplex PCR reads using MiXCR and keeps one entry per CDR3 protein. The table shows 300,000 to 450,000 distinct CDR3 sequences, with about 25% occurring only once. Trimming removed 4 bases at V and 0 bases at J, with 16 bases between. The CDR3 is 17 residues long. Germline assignment: CDR1 SEHNR and CDR2 FQNEAQ (reference sequence). The sample comes from a study of T cells in Graves' hyperthyroidism and ophthalmopathy.

Sequenced sample: blood. The receptor's source is a man aged 50-59 years with Graves' hyperthyroidism. V gene TRBV7-9 combines with J gene TRBJ2-1, with a tentative D call TRBD1 (5 bases). CDR3: CASSSARQWSSYNEQFF. DNA of the CDR3: TGTGCCAGCAGCTCCGCCCGACAGTGGAGCTCCTACAATGAGCAGTTCTTC. The full variable domain, in which reference TRBV7-9 and TRBJ2-1 provide the parts outside the CDR3, is DTGVSQNPRHKITKRGQNVTFRCDPISEHNRLYWYRQTLGQGPEFLTYFQNEAQLEKSRLLSDRFSAERPKGSFSTLEIQRTEQGDSAMYLCASSSARQWSSYNEQFFGPGTRLTVL.